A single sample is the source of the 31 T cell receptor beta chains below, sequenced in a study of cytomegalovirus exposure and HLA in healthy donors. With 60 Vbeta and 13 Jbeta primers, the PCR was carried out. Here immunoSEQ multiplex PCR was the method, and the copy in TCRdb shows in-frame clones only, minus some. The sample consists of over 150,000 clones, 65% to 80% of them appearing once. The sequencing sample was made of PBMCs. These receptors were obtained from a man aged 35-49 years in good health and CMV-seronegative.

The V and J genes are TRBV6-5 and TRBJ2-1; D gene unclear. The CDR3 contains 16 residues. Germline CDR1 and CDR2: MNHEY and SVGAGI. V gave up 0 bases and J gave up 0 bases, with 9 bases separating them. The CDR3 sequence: CASSYSGASSYNEQFF. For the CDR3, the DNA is TGTGCCAGCAGTTACTCGGGCGCCAGCTCCTACAATGAGCAGTTCTTC.

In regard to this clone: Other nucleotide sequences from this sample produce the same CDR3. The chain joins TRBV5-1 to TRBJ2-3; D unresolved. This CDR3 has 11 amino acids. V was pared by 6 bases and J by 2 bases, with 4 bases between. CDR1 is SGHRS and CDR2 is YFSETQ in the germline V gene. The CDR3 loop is CASTNTDTQYF. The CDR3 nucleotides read TGCGCCAGCACAAACACAGATACGCAGTATTTT. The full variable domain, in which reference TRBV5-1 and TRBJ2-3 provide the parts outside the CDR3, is KAGVTQTPRYLIKTRGQQVTLSCSPISGHRSVSWYQQTPGQGLQFLFEYFSETQRNKGNFPGRFSGRQFSNSRSEMNVSTLELGDSALYLCASTNTDTQYFGPGTRLTVL.

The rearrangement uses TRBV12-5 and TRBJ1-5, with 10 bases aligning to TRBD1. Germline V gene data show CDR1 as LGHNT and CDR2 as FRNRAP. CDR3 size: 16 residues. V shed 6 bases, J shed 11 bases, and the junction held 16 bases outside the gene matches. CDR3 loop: CASGQGDRGRPESQHF. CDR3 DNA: TGTGCTAGTGGCCAGGGGGACAGGGGAAGGCCTGAGTCCCAGCATTTT.

CDR3 bases: TGTGCCAGCAGCTTTCAGGGTTCTGGAAACACCATATATTTT. It encodes CASSFQGSGNTIYF. The rearrangement links TRBV7-2 to TRBJ1-3, with D tentatively TRBD1 (5 bases). Germline loops: CDR1 SGHTA, CDR2 FQGNSA. V gave up 3 bases and J gave up 1 base, with 7 bases separating them. The CDR3 covers 14 residues.

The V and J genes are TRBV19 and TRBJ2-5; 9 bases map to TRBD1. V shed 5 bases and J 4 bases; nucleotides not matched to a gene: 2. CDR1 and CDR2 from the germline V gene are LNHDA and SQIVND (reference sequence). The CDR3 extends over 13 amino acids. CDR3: CASSEDRGETQYF. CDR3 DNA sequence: TGTGCCAGTAGTGAGGACAGGGGAGAGACCCAGTACTTC.

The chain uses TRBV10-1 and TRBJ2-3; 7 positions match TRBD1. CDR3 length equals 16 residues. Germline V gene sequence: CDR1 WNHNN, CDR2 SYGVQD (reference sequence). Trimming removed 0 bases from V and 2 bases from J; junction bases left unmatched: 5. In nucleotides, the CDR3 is TGCGCCAGCAGTGAGTCCTCGGGACAGTTCACAGATACGCAGTATTTT. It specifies CASSESSGQFTDTQYF.

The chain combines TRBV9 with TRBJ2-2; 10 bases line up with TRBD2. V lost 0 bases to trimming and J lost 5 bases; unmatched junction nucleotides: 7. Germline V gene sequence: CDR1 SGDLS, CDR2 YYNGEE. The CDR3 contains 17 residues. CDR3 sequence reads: CASSVVSGGSLTGELFF. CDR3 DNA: TGTGCCAGCAGCGTAGTTAGCGGGGGGTCTCTTACCGGGGAGCTGTTTTTT.

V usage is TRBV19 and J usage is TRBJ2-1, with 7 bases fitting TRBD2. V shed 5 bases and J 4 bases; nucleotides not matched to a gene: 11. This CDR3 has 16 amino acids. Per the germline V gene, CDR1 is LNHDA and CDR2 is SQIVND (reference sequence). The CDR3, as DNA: TGTGCCAGTAGTCCCCGAGGAGCGGGGATTTACAATGAGCAGTTCTTC. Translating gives CASSPRGAGIYNEQFF.

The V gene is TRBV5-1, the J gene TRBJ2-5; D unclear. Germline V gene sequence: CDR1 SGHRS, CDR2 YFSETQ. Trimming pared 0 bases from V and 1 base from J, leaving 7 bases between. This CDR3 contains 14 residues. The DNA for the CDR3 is TGCGCCAGCAGCTTGGGGCGGTCCCAAGAGACCCAGTACTTC. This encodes CASSLGRSQETQYF.

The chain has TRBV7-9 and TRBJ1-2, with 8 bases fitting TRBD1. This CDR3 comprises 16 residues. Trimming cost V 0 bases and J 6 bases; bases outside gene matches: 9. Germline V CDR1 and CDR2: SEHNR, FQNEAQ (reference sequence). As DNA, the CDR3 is TGTGCCAGCAGCTTAGCCGTACAGGGGGTCATCAATGGCTACACCTTC. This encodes CASSLAVQGVINGYTF.

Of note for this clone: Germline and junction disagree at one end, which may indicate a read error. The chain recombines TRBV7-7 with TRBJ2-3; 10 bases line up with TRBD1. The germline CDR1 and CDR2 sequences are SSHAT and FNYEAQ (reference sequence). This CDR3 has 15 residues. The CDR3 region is CASSPGTGETDTQYF. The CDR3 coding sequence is TGTGCTAGCAGCCCCGGGACAGGGGAAACAGATACGCAGTATTTT.

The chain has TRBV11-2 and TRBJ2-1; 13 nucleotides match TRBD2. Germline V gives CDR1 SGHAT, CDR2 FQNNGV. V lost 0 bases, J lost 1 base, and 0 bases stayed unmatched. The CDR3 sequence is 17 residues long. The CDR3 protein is CASSLEGLAGSYNEQFF. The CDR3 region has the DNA TGTGCCAGCAGCTTAGAGGGACTAGCGGGGTCCTACAATGAGCAGTTCTTC.

CDR3 nucleotides: TGCGCCAGCAGTGCTGCCGGGGGTCATACGCAGTATTTT. The encoded protein is CASSAAGGHTQYF. The chain carries TRBV10-1 and TRBJ2-3; possible D gene TRBD2, 6 bases. V was trimmed by 4 bases and J by 7 bases, leaving 12 bases between them. In germline, CDR1 is WNHNN, CDR2 SYGVQD (reference sequence). The CDR3 runs to 13 residues.

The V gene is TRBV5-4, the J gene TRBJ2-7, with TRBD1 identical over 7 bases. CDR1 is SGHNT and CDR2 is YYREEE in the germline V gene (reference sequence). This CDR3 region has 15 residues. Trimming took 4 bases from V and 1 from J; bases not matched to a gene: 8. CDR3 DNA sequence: TGTGCCAGCAGCAAGATGGACAGGACGTCCTACGAGCAGTACTTC. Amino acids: CASSKMDRTSYEQYF.

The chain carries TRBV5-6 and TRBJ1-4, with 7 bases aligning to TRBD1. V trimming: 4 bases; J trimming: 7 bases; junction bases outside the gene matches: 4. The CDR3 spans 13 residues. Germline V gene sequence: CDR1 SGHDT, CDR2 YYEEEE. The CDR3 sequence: CASSLNRGEKLFF. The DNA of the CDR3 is TGTGCCAGCAGCCTAAACAGGGGTGAAAAACTGTTTTTT.

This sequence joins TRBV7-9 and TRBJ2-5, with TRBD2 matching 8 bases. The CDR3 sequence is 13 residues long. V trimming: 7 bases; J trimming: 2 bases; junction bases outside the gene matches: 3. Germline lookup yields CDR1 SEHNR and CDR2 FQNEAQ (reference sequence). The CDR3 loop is CASIGLAQETQYF. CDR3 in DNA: TGTGCCAGCATCGGACTAGCTCAAGAGACCCAGTACTTC.

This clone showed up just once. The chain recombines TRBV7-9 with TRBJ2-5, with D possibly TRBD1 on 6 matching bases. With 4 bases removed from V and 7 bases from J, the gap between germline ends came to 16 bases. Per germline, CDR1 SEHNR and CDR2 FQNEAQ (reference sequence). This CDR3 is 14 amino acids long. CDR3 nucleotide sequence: TGTGCCAGCAGCTCTAGGATGGGGGCAGGGACCCAGTACTTC. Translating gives CASSSRMGAGTQYF.

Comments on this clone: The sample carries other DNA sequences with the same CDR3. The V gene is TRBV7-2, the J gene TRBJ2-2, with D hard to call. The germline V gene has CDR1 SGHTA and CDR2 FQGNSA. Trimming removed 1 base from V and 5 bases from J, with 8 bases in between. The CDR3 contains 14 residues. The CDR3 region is CASSLGQRTGELFF. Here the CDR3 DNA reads TGTGCCAGCAGCTTAGGACAAAGGACCGGGGAGCTGTTTTTT.

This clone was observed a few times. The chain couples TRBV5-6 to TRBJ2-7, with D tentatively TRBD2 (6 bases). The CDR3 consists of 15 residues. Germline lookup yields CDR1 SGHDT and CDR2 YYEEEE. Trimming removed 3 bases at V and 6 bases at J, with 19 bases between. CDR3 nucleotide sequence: TGTGCCAGCAGCTCGCGGGACCTAGGATGGCTCGAGCAGTACTTC. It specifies CASSSRDLGWLEQYF.

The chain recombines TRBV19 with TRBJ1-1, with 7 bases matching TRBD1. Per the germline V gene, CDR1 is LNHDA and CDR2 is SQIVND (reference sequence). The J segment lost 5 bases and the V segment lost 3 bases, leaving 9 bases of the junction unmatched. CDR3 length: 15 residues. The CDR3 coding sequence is TGTGCCAGTAGTATGCAGGGGGGACGGGGAACTGAAGCTTTCTTT. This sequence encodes CASSMQGGRGTEAFF.

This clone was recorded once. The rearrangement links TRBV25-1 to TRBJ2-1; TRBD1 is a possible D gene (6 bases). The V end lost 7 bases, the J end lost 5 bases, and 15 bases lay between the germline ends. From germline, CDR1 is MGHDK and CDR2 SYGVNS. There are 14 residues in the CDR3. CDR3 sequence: CASNPSRTDNEQFF. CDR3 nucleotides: TGTGCCAGCAACCCCTCCCGGACAGACAATGAGCAGTTCTTC.

CDR3 protein: CASSGGQVTLTEAFF. CDR3 bases: TGTGCCAGCAGCGGCGGACAGGTAACTCTCACTGAAGCTTTCTTT. V usage is TRBV5-4 and J usage is TRBJ1-1, with 7 positions matching TRBD1. The germline CDR1 and CDR2 sequences are SGHNT and YYREEE (reference sequence). This CDR3 contains 15 residues. With V trimmed by 4 bases and J by 4 bases, 10 bases remained unmatched. The complete variable domain, with remaining parts taken from reference TRBV5-4 and TRBJ1-1, reads ETGVTQSPTHLIKTRGQQVTLRCSSQSGHNTVSWYQQALGQGPQFIFQYYREEENGRGNFPPRFSGLQFPNYSSELNVNALELDDSALYLCASSGGQVTLTEAFFGQGTRLTVV.

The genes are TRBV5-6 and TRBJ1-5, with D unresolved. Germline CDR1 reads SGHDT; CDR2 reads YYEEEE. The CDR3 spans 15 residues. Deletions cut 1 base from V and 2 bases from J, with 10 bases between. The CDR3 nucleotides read TGTGCCAGCAGCTTGCGGGGAGGCGGCAATCAGCCCCAGCATTTT. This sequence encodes CASSLRGGGNQPQHF.

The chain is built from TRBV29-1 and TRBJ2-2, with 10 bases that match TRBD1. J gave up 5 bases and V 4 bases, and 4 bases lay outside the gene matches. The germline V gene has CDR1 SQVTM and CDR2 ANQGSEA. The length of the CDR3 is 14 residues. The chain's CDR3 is CSVGQGAGTGELFF. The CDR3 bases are TGCAGCGTTGGACAGGGGGCCGGTACCGGGGAGCTGTTTTTT.

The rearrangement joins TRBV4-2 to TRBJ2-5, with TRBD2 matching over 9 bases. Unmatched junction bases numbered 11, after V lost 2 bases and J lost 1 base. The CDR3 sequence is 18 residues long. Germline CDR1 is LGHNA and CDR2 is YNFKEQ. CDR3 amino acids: CASSQRGSGGGAQETQYF. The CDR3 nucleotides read TGTGCCAGCAGCCAAAGGGGGTCCGGCGGGGGGGCCCAAGAGACCCAGTACTTC.

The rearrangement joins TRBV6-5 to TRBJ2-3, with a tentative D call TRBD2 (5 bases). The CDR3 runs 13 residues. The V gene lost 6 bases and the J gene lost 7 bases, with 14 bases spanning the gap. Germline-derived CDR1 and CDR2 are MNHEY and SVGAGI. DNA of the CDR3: TGTGCCAGCAGGGACTCACTAGGTTATACGCAGTATTTT. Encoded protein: CASRDSLGYTQYF.

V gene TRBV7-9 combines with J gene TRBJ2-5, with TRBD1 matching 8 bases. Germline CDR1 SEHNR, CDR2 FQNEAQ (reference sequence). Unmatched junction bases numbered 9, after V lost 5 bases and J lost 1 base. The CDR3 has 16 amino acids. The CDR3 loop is CASSTRQGRFQETQYF. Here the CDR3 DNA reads TGTGCCAGCAGCACCCGACAGGGGAGGTTCCAAGAGACCCAGTACTTC.

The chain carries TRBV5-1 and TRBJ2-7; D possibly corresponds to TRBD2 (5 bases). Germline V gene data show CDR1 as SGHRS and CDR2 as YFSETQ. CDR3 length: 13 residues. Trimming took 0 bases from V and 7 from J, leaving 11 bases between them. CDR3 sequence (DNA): TGCGCCAGCAGCTTGGGTAGGGAGAGGGAGCAGTACTTC. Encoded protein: CASSLGREREQYF.

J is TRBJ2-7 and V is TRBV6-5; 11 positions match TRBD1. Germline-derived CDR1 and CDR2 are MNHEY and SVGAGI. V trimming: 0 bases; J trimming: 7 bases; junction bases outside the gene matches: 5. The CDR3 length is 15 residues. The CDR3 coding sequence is TGTGCCAGCAGTTACTCTCGGACAGGGGGCGGGGAGCAGTACTTC. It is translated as CASSYSRTGGGEQYF.

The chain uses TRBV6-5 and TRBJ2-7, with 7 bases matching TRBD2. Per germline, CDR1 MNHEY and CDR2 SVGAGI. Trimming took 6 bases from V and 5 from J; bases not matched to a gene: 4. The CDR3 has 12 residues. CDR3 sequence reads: CASSLRGNEQYF. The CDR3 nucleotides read TGTGCCAGCAGCCTGCGGGGGAACGAGCAGTACTTC.

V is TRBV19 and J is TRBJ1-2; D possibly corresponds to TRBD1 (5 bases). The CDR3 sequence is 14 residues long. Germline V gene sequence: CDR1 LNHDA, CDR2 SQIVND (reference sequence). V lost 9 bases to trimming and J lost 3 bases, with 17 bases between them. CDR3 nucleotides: TGTGCCAGCAGCTTTGGGGCGCAGTACTATGGCTACACCTTC. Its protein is CASSFGAQYYGYTF.